This T cell receptor (beta chain) was recorded in a study of T cells expressing NK-cell markers. Points from the study as a whole: As a fraction of CD8+ T cells, dominant NKG2C+ clonotypes reached about 1.0-8% in 5 to 7 donors.

The germline CDR1 and CDR2 sequences are SGHRS and YFSETQ. CDR3 length: 16 amino acids. To note about this clonotype: The antigen is unknown.

TCRdb re-called the 5' RACE reads and shows each CDR3 protein once, DNA omitted. The sample has about 550,000 distinct CDR3 sequences; the top ten hold 3.5% to 4.5%. The V and J genes are TRBV5-1 and TRBJ2-7; TCRdb's assignment of TRBD1 cannot be checked, as there is no DNA. The sequence derives from a man between 18 and 29 years old in good health. Sequencing input: blood T cells: a sorted CD56 or NKG2C T cell subset, CD4+ or CD8+ T cells, or bulk PBMC T cells (not recorded which). The CDR3: CASSINPQGSPYEQYF.